A single sample is the source of the 29 T cell receptor beta chains below, sequenced in a study of blood T cell repertoires in COVID-19. The method was immunoSEQ multiplex PCR; TCRdb's version includes in-frame clones alone and lacks a portion of them. The sample records around 150,000 clones, over 70% being singletons. The specimen was peripheral blood. These receptors were obtained from a man aged 65 to 79 with acute or convalescent COVID-19.

The chain joins TRBV7-3 to TRBJ2-3; 15 bases line up with TRBD2. Germline V gene lookup returns CDR1 SGHTA and CDR2 FQGTGA. This CDR3 region has 20 residues. Trimming cost V 0 bases and J 1 base; bases outside gene matches: 8. DNA of the CDR3: TGTGCCAGCAGCTTAACTCGAGGACTAGCGGGAGGGAGCGGCACAGATACGCAGTATTTT. Translation: CASSLTRGLAGGSGTDTQYF. The variable domain in full, completed from reference TRBV7-3 and TRBJ2-3, reads GAGVSQTPSNKVTEKGKYVELRCDPISGHTALYWYRQSLGQGPEFLIYFQGTGAADDSGLPNDRFFAVRPEGSVSTLKIQRTERGDSAVYLCASSLTRGLAGGSGTDTQYFGPGTRLTVL.

The chain employs TRBV6-2 or TRBV6-3 and TRBJ1-3; a possible D gene is TRBD1 (5 bases). In germline, CDR1 is MNHEY, CDR2 SVGEGT. V was shortened by 2 bases and J by 4 bases, with 15 bases between the two germline ends. The length of the CDR3 is 16 residues. CDR3 in DNA: TGTGCCAGCAGTTACCCCCCTTCAGGGTTGGGAAACACCATATATTTT. As protein: CASSYPPSGLGNTIYF.

The V and J genes are TRBV18 and TRBJ2-6, with 7 bases matching TRBD2. In germline, CDR1 is KGHSH, CDR2 LQKENI. This CDR3 is 18 amino acids long. The V gene end was trimmed by 1 base and the J gene end by 0 bases; junction bases not matched to a gene: 6. The CDR3 nucleotides are TGTGCCAGCTCACCACGGCTAGCGGTTAACTCTGGGGCCAACGTCCTGACTTTC. Protein product: CASSPRLAVNSGANVLTF.

This clone was observed a handful of times. This sequence joins TRBV2 and TRBJ2-1, with D hard to call. V was pared by 5 bases and J by 5 bases, with 10 bases between. Germline loops: CDR1 SNHLY, CDR2 FYNNEI. This CDR3 has 13 amino acids. CDR3 bases: TGTGCCAGCAGTTCTTACTTAGACAATGAGCAGTTCTTC. This sequence encodes CASSSYLDNEQFF.

The rearrangement joins TRBV3-1 (or the pseudogene TRBV3-2) to TRBJ2-3; possibly TRBD1 for D (5 bases). CDR1 is LGHDT and CDR2 is YNNKEL in the germline V gene (reference sequence). The CDR3 consists of 11 residues. V lost 7 bases to trimming and J lost 5 bases, with 7 bases between them. The CDR3 sequence: CASMQGDTQYF. The DNA for the CDR3 is TGTGCCAGCATGCAGGGAGATACGCAGTATTTT.

This clone came up once. The V call is TRBV29-1, the J call TRBJ1-2; tentative D call: TRBD1 (6 bases). CDR1 is SQVTM and CDR2 is ANQGSEA in the germline V gene. The CDR3 loop spans 12 amino acids. The germline V and J ends were trimmed by 6 bases and 5 bases, with 13 bases remaining between them. CDR3 loop: CSVAGTNYGYTF. The DNA for the CDR3 is TGCAGCGTGGCCGGGACAAATTATGGCTACACCTTC.

The V and J genes are TRBV6-1 and TRBJ1-1; no definite D call. This CDR3 contains 15 residues. Trimming removed 2 bases from V and 1 base from J, with 11 bases in between. The germline CDR1 and CDR2 sequences are MNHNS and SASEGT. CDR3: CASSEIQRPNTEAFF. The CDR3 region has the DNA TGTGCCAGCAGTGAAATACAGAGACCGAACACTGAAGCTTTCTTT.

The CDR3 loop reads CASSLRSSGANVLTF. The CDR3 bases are TGCGCCAGCAGCTTGCGGAGCTCTGGGGCCAACGTCCTGACTTTC. The chain is built from TRBV5-1 and TRBJ2-6, with D hard to call. The CDR3 contains 15 residues. V was shortened by 1 base and J by 0 bases, with 5 bases between the two germline ends. The V gene's germline CDR1 is SGHRS and CDR2 YFSETQ.

This chain connects TRBV9 to TRBJ1-2, with TRBD1 identical over 11 bases. The length of the CDR3 is 18 residues. From germline, CDR1 is SGDLS and CDR2 YYNGEE. The V gene end was trimmed by 0 bases and the J gene end by 5 bases; junction bases not matched to a gene: 12. DNA for the CDR3: TGTGCCAGCAGCGTAGGGGATTGGGGACAGGGGGGAGGATATGGCTACACCTTC. Protein: CASSVGDWGQGGGYGYTF.

CDR3 loop: CASSLGGTGGPRGGYTF. The CDR3 DNA follows: TGTGCCAGCAGCTTGGGCGGGACAGGGGGCCCCCGGGGCGGCTACACCTTC. V usage is TRBV5-4 and J usage is TRBJ1-2, with 12 bases identical to TRBD1. J gave up 8 bases and V 0 bases, and 11 bases lay outside the gene matches. This CDR3 contains 17 residues. Germline V CDR1 and CDR2: SGHNT, YYREEE (reference sequence).

This clone appeared a few times. The V gene is TRBV6-5, the J gene TRBJ1-1; D uncertain. Trimming removed 7 bases at V and 14 bases at J, with 23 bases between. The CDR3 covers 13 residues. Germline V lookup: CDR1 MNHEY, CDR2 SVGAGI. CDR3 loop: CASINPGSRIAFF. CDR3 DNA: TGTGCCAGCATAAACCCTGGTAGCCGGATTGCCTTCTTT.

This clone was seen more than once but under ten times. The gene calls are TRBV5-1 and TRBJ2-1; 9 bases align to TRBD2. CDR3 size: 16 residues. Germline V gene data show CDR1 as SGHRS and CDR2 as YFSETQ. Germline trimming cut 4 bases from V and 0 bases from J; bases unmatched to any gene: 5. The CDR3 DNA is TGCGCCAGCAGCCCGGGTAGCGGGAGCTCCTACAATGAGCAGTTCTTC. It encodes CASSPGSGSSYNEQFF.

This rearrangement joins TRBV6-2 or TRBV6-3 to TRBJ2-7, with D uncertain. In germline, CDR1 is MNHEY, CDR2 SVGEGT. The ends were cut back, 2 bases at V and 4 bases at J, with 12 bases in the middle. This CDR3 comprises 14 residues. The CDR3 bases are TGTGCCAGCAGTTACCCGTCTTTTCCTTACGAGCAGTACTTC. This codes for CASSYPSFPYEQYF.

The chain is built from TRBV7-2 and TRBJ2-2; 8 nucleotides match TRBD1. Per germline, CDR1 SGHTA and CDR2 FQGNSA. This CDR3 comprises 15 residues. The J segment lost 5 bases and the V segment lost 5 bases, leaving 7 bases of the junction unmatched. The CDR3 nucleotides are TGTGCCAGCAGCACCCGAAACAGGGGGACCGGGGAGCTGTTTTTT. Residues: CASSTRNRGTGELFF.

CDR3: CASRGGQSRGGYTF. In DNA, the CDR3 is TGTGCCAGCAGAGGGGGACAAAGCCGAGGGGGCTACACCTTC. This chain uses TRBV6-5 with TRBJ1-2; weak D call: TRBD1 (6 bases). Germline CDR1 is MNHEY and CDR2 is SVGAGI. Trimming removed 6 bases at V and 8 bases at J, with 19 bases between. This CDR3 has 14 amino acids.

The CDR3 sequence is CASGLGQQETQYF. In nucleotides, the CDR3 is TGTGCCAGCGGATTGGGACAACAAGAGACCCAGTACTTC. This chain connects TRBV11-3 to TRBJ2-5; a possible D gene is TRBD1 (6 bases). The CDR3 extends over 13 amino acids. Trimming stripped 8 bases from V and 2 bases from J, with 12 bases between. Germline lookup yields CDR1 SGHNT and CDR2 YENEEA.

Only a few counts were recorded for this clone. This rearrangement joins TRBV9 to TRBJ1-3, with 9 bases that match TRBD1. J lost 2 bases, V lost 3 bases, and 12 bases had no gene match. Per the germline V gene, CDR1 is SGDLS and CDR2 is YYNGEE. The CDR3 has 18 amino acids. The CDR3 loop reads CASSGPGQGFAAGNTIYF. The CDR3 coding sequence is TGTGCCAGCAGCGGACCGGGACAGGGATTCGCGGCTGGAAACACCATATATTTT. The whole variable domain, filled in from reference TRBV9 and TRBJ1-3, reads DSGVTQTPKHLITATGQRVTLRCSPRSGDLSVYWYQQSLDQGLQFLIQYYNGEERAKGNILERFSAQQFPDLHSELNLSSLELGDSALYFCASSGPGQGFAAGNTIYFGEGSWLTVV.

This chain connects TRBV5-1 to TRBJ2-3; the match to TRBD2 covers 7 bases. Germline CDR1 is SGHRS and CDR2 is YFSETQ. V lost 0 bases, J lost 5 bases, and 9 bases stayed unmatched. This CDR3 contains 16 residues. The CDR3 sequence: CASSLGEGLGGDTQYF. In DNA form, the CDR3 reads TGCGCCAGCAGCTTGGGGGAGGGACTTGGTGGAGATACGCAGTATTTT.

This chain uses TRBV5-1 with TRBJ2-2, with TRBD1 as a possible D gene (5 bases). V was shortened by 4 bases and J by 0 bases, with 13 bases between the two germline ends. This CDR3 is 16 amino acids long. The germline gives CDR1 SGHRS, CDR2 YFSETQ. The CDR3 DNA follows: TGCGCCAGCAGCCCTCGACAGCTCGCGAACACCGGGGAGCTGTTTTTT. It is translated as CASSPRQLANTGELFF.

This clone was recorded a few times. The J gene is TRBJ1-6, the V gene TRBV14; 7 bases align to TRBD1. CDR1 and CDR2 (germline): SGHDN, FVKESK. The CDR3 runs to 15 residues. Trimming took 2 bases from V and 7 from J; bases not matched to a gene: 5. The CDR3 DNA follows: TGTGCCAGCAGCCAAACGGGACAGCCAAATTCACCCCTCCACTTT. This encodes CASSQTGQPNSPLHF.

The chain recombines TRBV7-8 with TRBJ2-7; TRBD2 aligns across 8 bases. V lost 5 bases, J lost 5 bases, and 8 bases stayed unmatched. Germline V gene data show CDR1 as SGHVS and CDR2 as FQNEAQ. This CDR3 comprises 14 residues. The CDR3 protein is CASSLGTSSHEQYF. The CDR3 DNA follows: TGTGCCAGCAGCCTCGGGACTAGTTCACACGAGCAGTACTTC.

The rearrangement links TRBV24-1 to TRBJ2-3, with 11 positions matching TRBD1. CDR1 is KGHDR, CDR2 SFDVKD, per germline. Germline trimming cut 3 bases from V and 1 base from J; bases unmatched to any gene: 11. CDR3 length equals 19 residues. The DNA of the CDR3 is TGTGCCACCAGTGATGCAGGGACAGGGGGGGATTACCGCACAGATACGCAGTATTTT. It specifies CATSDAGTGGDYRTDTQYF.

The CDR3 is CASSLYADYQETQYF. The CDR3 DNA reads as TGCGCCAGCAGCTTGTACGCGGACTACCAAGAGACCCAGTACTTC. The rearrangement joins TRBV5-1 to TRBJ2-5, with D perhaps matching TRBD2 (5 bases). The ends were cut back, 1 base at V and 0 bases at J, with 10 bases in the middle. Germline V gives CDR1 SGHRS, CDR2 YFSETQ. This CDR3 contains 15 residues.

CDR3 protein: CASSLVGSALTDTQYF. Here the CDR3 DNA reads TGTGCCAGCAGCTTAGTCGGGTCAGCGCTCACAGATACGCAGTATTTT. The rearrangement links TRBV7-8 to TRBJ2-3, with D unclear. This CDR3 contains 16 residues. Germline CDR1 is SGHVS and CDR2 is FQNEAQ. The V gene lost 1 base and the J gene lost 2 bases, with 13 bases spanning the gap.

V usage is TRBV10-2 and J usage is TRBJ1-4; 9 bases line up with TRBD1. V shed 6 bases and J 6 bases; nucleotides not matched to a gene: 8. The V gene's germline CDR1 is WSHSY and CDR2 SAAADI. This CDR3 is built from 15 residues. The CDR3: CASRGTGTGHEKLFF. DNA for the CDR3: TGCGCCAGCAGGGGCACCGGGACAGGGCATGAAAAACTGTTTTTT.

This rearrangement joins TRBV11-2 to TRBJ2-7; 14 positions agree with TRBD2. Trimming removed 1 base from V and 4 bases from J; junction bases left unmatched: 3. Germline V gene data show CDR1 as SGHAT and CDR2 as FQNNGV. This CDR3 is built from 16 residues. The CDR3 bases are TGTGCCAGCAGCTTAGGGACTAGCGGGGGGCTTTACGAGCAGTACTTC. This encodes CASSLGTSGGLYEQYF.

The chain joins TRBV7-9 to TRBJ1-2; 7 nucleotides match TRBD1. Trimming cost V 2 bases and J 3 bases; bases outside gene matches: 3. CDR3 length: 14 residues. In germline, CDR1 is SEHNR, CDR2 FQNEAQ (reference sequence). The CDR3 region is CASSLRGGDYGYTF. CDR3 coding DNA: TGTGCCAGCAGCTTAAGAGGGGGCGACTATGGCTACACCTTC.

The V call is TRBV11-2, the J call TRBJ2-3; TRBD2 might be the D (7 bases). V lost 8 bases and J 3 bases, leaving 15 bases between the germline ends. This CDR3 is built from 14 residues. Germline V lookup: CDR1 SGHAT, CDR2 FQNNGV. Here the CDR3 DNA reads TGTGCCAGCCGCAGAGGGGGGGGGACAGATACGCAGTATTTT. It specifies CASRRGGGTDTQYF.

This clone turned up a few times. The rearrangement joins TRBV7-8 to TRBJ2-4; weak D call: TRBD2 (5 bases). V was clipped by 5 bases and J by 10 bases, with 18 bases between them. CDR1 SGHVS and CDR2 FQNEAQ come from the germline V gene. The CDR3 consists of 14 residues. Here the CDR3 reads CASSPGRLPEIQYF. The CDR3, as DNA: TGTGCCAGCAGCCCCGGACGACTACCAGAGATTCAGTACTTC.